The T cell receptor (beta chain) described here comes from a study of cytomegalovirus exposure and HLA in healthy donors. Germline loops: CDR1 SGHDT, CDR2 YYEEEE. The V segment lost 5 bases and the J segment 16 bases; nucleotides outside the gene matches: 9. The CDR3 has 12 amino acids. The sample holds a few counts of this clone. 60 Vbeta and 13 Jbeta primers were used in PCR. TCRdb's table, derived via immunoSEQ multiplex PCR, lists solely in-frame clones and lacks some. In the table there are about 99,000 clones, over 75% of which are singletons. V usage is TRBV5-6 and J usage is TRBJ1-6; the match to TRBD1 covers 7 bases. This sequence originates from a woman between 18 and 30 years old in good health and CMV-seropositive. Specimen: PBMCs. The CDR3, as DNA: TGTGCCAGCAGTAGGGACAGTCTCCCTCTCCACTTT. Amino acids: CASSRDSLPLHF.